This entry concerns a single T cell receptor (beta chain). These data originate in a study of blood T cells in healthy people across ages. V shed 5 bases and J 4 bases; nucleotides not matched to a gene: 6. Germline V CDR1 and CDR2: SGHVT, SQSDAQ. The CDR3 is made up of 15 amino acids. A second PCR of roughly 7 to 11 cycles used a sample-barcoded 5' primer and a J-beta primer mix. TCRdb called the 5' RACE reads again in MiXCR, with one record for every CDR3 protein. The sample includes 700,000 to 900,000 distinct CDR3 sequences, about 26% of them seen just once. Another study also made use of these data, one on T cells of mothers and their children.

The sample consisted of blood. This receptor was obtained from a boy younger than 18 in good health. The chain has TRBV7-4 and TRBJ1-5; 9 bases line up with TRBD1. The CDR3 reads CASSINRGRNQPQHF. The CDR3 region has the DNA TGTGCCAGCAGCATAAACAGGGGGCGTAATCAGCCCCAGCATTTT.